The table lists the clone carrying this T cell receptor (beta chain) with a count of one. This sample was included in a study of cytomegalovirus exposure and HLA in healthy donors. Per germline, CDR1 SGHTA and CDR2 FQGNSA. The length of the CDR3 is 11 residues. Trimming removed 7 bases from V and 2 bases from J, with 4 bases in between. This PCR relied on a set of 60 Vbeta primers and 13 Jbeta primers. Here immunoSEQ multiplex PCR was the method, and the copy in TCRdb shows in-frame clones only, minus some. The profile shows roughly 150,000 clones, roughly three quarters of them singletons. The sequencing input was PBMCs. This clonotype originated in a male donor in good health and CMV-seronegative. This chain connects TRBV7-2 to TRBJ2-3, with D unclear. The CDR3 sequence: CASTLTDTQYF. DNA for the CDR3: TGTGCCAGCACCCTCACAGATACGCAGTATTTT.